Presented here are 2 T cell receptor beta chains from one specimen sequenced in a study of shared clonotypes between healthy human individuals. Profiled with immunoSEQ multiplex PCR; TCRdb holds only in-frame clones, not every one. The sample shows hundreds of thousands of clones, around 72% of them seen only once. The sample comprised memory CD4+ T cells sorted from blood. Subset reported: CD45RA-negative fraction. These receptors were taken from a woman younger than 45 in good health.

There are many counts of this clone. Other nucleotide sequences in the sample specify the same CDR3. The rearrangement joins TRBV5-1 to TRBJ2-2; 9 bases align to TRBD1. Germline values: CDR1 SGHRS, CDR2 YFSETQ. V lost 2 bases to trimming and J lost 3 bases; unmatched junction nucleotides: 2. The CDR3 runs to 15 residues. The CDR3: CASSFGDRDTGELFF. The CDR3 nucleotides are TGCGCCAGCAGCTTCGGGGACAGGGACACCGGGGAGCTGTTTTTT.

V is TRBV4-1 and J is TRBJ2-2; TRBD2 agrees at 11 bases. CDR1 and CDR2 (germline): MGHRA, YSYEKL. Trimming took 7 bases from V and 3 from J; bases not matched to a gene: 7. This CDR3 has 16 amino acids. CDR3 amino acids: CASTKLAGEHTGELFF. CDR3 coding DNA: TGCGCCAGCACCAAACTAGCGGGAGAGCACACCGGGGAGCTGTTTTTT.